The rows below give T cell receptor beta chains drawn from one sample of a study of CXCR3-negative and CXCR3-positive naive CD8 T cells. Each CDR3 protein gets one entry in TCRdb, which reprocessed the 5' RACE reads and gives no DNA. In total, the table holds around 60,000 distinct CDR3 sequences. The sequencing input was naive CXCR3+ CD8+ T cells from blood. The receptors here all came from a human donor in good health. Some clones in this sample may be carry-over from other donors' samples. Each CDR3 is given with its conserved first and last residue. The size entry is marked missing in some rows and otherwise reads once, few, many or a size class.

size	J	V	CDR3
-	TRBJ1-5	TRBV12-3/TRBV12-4	CASSLLEGSDQPQHF
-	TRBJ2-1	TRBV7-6	CASSLTGSAGSYNEQFF
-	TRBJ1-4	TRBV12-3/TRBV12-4	CASSFMSPGTGFDEKLFF
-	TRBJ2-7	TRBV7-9	CASSSTTGPYEQYF
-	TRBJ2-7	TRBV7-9	CASGGGLVHEQYF
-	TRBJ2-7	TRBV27	CASSSDLGTYEQYF
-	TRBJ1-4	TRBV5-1	CATSLEGFGEKLFF
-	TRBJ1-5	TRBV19	CASTTTGNQPQHF
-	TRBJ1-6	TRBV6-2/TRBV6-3	CASSLGTAPNSPLHF
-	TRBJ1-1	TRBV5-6	CASSSAIRWGTGVNTEAFF
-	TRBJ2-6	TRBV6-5	CASSSQGVNALSGANVLTF
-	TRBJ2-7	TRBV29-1	CSVWSSGSVYEQYF
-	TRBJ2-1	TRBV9	CASSVSYNEQFF
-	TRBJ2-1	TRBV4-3	CASSQDRNTPGNEQFF
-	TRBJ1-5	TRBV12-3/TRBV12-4	CASSLTGGEFQPQHF
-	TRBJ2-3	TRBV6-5	CATGGGYDIDTQYF
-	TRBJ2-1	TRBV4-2	CASSHLGGTGEQFF
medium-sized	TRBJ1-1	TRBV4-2	CASSQDSDSYMNTEAFF
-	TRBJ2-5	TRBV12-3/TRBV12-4	CASSLSGETQYF
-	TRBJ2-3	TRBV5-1	CASSPPSEDTQYF
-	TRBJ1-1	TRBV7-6	CASSPRGREAFF
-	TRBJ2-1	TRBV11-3	CASSRPSGGVDEQFF
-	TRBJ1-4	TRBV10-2	CASSESRPLGLFF
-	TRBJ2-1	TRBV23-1	CASSQFGPWNEQFF
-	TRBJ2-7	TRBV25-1	CASRSRSSYEQYF
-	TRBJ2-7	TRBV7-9	CASSLAGDFSYEQYF